A single sample gave rise to the 10 T cell receptor beta chains below, sequenced in a study of blood T cell repertoires in COVID-19. Sequencing used immunoSEQ multiplex PCR; TCRdb keeps in-frame clones, though not all of them. The table lists some 130,000 clones, roughly 89% of them singletons. Sequencing used peripheral blood. The receptors here all came from a man aged 50 to 60 with active or convalescent COVID-19.

This clone was seen just once. V usage is TRBV19 and J usage is TRBJ2-6; TRBD1 aligns across 10 bases. The V gene end was trimmed by 4 bases and the J gene end by 2 bases; junction bases not matched to a gene: 5. Germline CDR1 LNHDA, CDR2 SQIVND (reference sequence). This CDR3 contains 17 residues. The CDR3 is CASSRTGGGAGANVLTF. The CDR3 coding sequence is TGTGCCAGTAGTAGGACAGGGGGGGGTGCTGGGGCCAACGTCCTGACTTTC.

About this clone: The germline gene is not matched at one end of the junction; a read error may be the cause. The V and J genes are TRBV5-4 and TRBJ2-5; 11 bases line up with TRBD2. CDR1 is SGHNT, CDR2 YYREEE, per germline (reference sequence). CDR3 length: 16 residues. CDR3 bases: TGTGCCGGCAGCTTAATTAGCGGGAGGGCCCAAGAGACCCAGTACTTC. Its protein is CAGSLISGRAQETQYF.

The gene calls are TRBV5-1 and TRBJ2-7; 7 bases map to TRBD1. After removal of 3 bases from V and 7 bases from J, the junction contained 7 bases not matched to a gene. CDR1 and CDR2 (germline): SGHRS, YFSETQ. The CDR3 totals 13 residues. The CDR3 DNA reads TGCGCCAGCAGCTGGGAGACAGGGCGGGAGCAGTACTTC. The encoded protein is CASSWETGREQYF.

The chain combines TRBV10-3 with TRBJ1-3, with TRBD1 matching 7 bases. Germline lookup yields CDR1 ENHRY and CDR2 SYGVKD. The CDR3 covers 15 residues. V shed 6 bases, J shed 0 bases, and the junction held 5 bases outside the gene matches. The CDR3 reads CAISPTGTSGNTIYF. CDR3 DNA sequence: TGTGCCATCAGCCCGACAGGGACCTCTGGAAACACCATATATTTT.

V usage is TRBV28 and J usage is TRBJ1-3; 10 bases are shared with TRBD1. In germline, CDR1 is MDHEN, CDR2 SYDVKM. The V segment lost 8 bases and the J segment 0 bases; nucleotides outside the gene matches: 4. The CDR3 is 15 amino acids. The CDR3 loop reads CASCGQGVSGNTIYF. CDR3 nucleotides: TGTGCCAGCTGCGGACAGGGGGTCTCTGGAAACACCATATATTTT. Using reference TRBV28 and TRBJ1-3 for the parts outside the CDR3, the full variable domain is DVKVTQSSRYLVKRTGEKVFLECVQDMDHENMFWYRQDPGLGLRLIYFSYDVKMKEKGDIPEGYSVSREKKERFSLILESASTNQTSMYLCASCGQGVSGNTIYFGEGSWLTVV.

The V and J genes are TRBV19 and TRBJ2-3; 7 nucleotides match TRBD2. The length of the CDR3 is 13 residues. Germline V gene sequence: CDR1 LNHDA, CDR2 SQIVND (reference sequence). V shed 7 bases and J 6 bases; nucleotides not matched to a gene: 7. For the CDR3, the DNA is TGTGCCAGTAATCGGGGGGTCATGGATACGCAGTATTTT. It is translated as CASNRGVMDTQYF.

This chain connects TRBV28 to TRBJ2-7; 8 bases are a match to TRBD2. Germline values: CDR1 MDHEN, CDR2 SYDVKM. CDR3 length: 14 residues. With V trimmed by 5 bases and J by 3 bases, 6 bases remained unmatched. The CDR3 nucleotides read TGTGCCAGCAGTCGTCCCGGGACTAGCTACGAGCAGTACTTC. It translates to CASSRPGTSYEQYF.

V and J are TRBV18 and TRBJ2-1, with D tentatively TRBD2 (5 bases). The CDR3 runs to 17 residues. Trimming stripped 3 bases from V and 0 bases from J, with 15 bases between. CDR1 is KGHSH and CDR2 is LQKENI in the germline V gene. The CDR3 here is CASSPEVALSSYNEQFF. The CDR3 coding sequence is TGTGCCAGCTCACCGGAGGTCGCTCTTTCCTCCTACAATGAGCAGTTCTTC.

The chain carries TRBV11-3 and TRBJ2-1; D uncertain. This CDR3 spans 14 amino acids. Trimming pared 1 base from V and 8 bases from J, leaving 12 bases between. CDR1 is SGHNT, CDR2 YENEEA, per germline. In DNA form, the CDR3 reads TGTGCCAGCAGCTTAGTGTCCCGGGTGGATGAGCAGTTCTTC. Its translation: CASSLVSRVDEQFF. Supplemented by reference TRBV11-3 and TRBJ2-1, the full variable domain reads EAGVVQSPRYKIIEKKQPVAFWCNPISGHNTLYWYLQNLGQGPELLIRYENEEAVDDSQLPKDRFSAERLKGVDSTLKIQPAELGDSAVYLCASSLVSRVDEQFFGPGTRLTVL.

This clone was detected once. The V gene is TRBV6-2 or TRBV6-3, the J gene TRBJ2-3, with 10 bases matching TRBD2. This CDR3 region has 16 residues. V lost 0 bases and J lost 3; bases outside the gene matches: 3. Germline V gives CDR1 MNHEY, CDR2 SVGEGT. CDR3 DNA: TGTGCCAGCAGTTACTCTAGCGGGGGGCAGACAGATACGCAGTATTTT. This translates into CASSYSSGGQTDTQYF.